The 28 T cell receptor beta chains presented below share a single source sample, sequenced in a study of regulatory T cells in long-lasting Graves disease. Investigators prepared the TCR beta libraries by applying iRepertoire HTBI primers and Arm-PCR of CDR3 regions. Using its own MiXCR run on the multiplex PCR reads, TCRdb lists one record per CDR3 protein. The sample records about 470,000 distinct CDR3 sequences, about 20% being singletons. Time point: persistent/refractory GD, antithyroid drugs over 5 years with positive TRAb. Extracted RNA from PBMCs served as the source of the TCR library. The specimen comprised peripheral blood mononuclear cells (PBMCs), sampled when the disease was refractory, from a patient treated with antithyroid drugs. All receptors derive from a female donor with Graves disease.

The chain carries TRBV9 and TRBJ2-5; 10 bases fit TRBD2. This CDR3 is built from 13 residues. V lost 0 bases, J lost 14 bases, and 7 bases stayed unmatched. The germline V gene encodes CDR1 SGDLS and CDR2 YYNGEE. The CDR3 nucleotides are TGTGCCAGCAGCGTAGTTGAGCGGGAGGGTATTTACTTC. Protein product: CASSVVEREGIYF.

This clonotype was counted at least ten times. The rearrangement links TRBV20-1 to TRBJ1-1; TRBD1 agrees at 7 bases. V was pared by 0 bases and J by 4 bases, with 5 bases of the junction left unmatched. CDR1 and CDR2 from the germline V gene are DFQATT and SNEGSKA (reference sequence). This CDR3 has 14 amino acids. This CDR3 reads CSARDRDRATEAFF. The CDR3 coding sequence is TGCAGTGCTAGAGATAGGGACAGAGCCACTGAAGCTTTCTTT.

This clonotype showed up just a few times. The chain carries TRBV19 and TRBJ2-7; D is possibly TRBD1 or TRBD2 (5 bases each). CDR3 length: 14 amino acids. Germline-derived CDR1 and CDR2 are LNHDA and SQIVND (reference sequence). V was pared by 5 bases and J by 3 bases, with 14 bases between. For the CDR3, the DNA is TGTGCCAGTAGTGTCGGCGTGGGGGTCTACGAGCAGTACTTC. It specifies CASSVGVGVYEQYF.

The chain joins TRBV20-1 to TRBJ2-2; 15 bases are shared with TRBD2. The CDR3 is made up of 17 amino acids. The junction had 10 bases not matched to a gene; V was cut back by 6 bases and J by 5 bases. CDR1 is DFQATT, CDR2 SNEGSKA, per germline (reference sequence). The CDR3, as DNA: TGCAGTGCATTTTTACCCGGGACTAGCGGGAGGACCGGGGAGCTGTTTTTT. Residues: CSAFLPGTSGRTGELFF.

This clonotype showed up many times. The chain couples TRBV7-9 to TRBJ2-5; tentatively, D is TRBD2 (6 bases). CDR1 SEHNR and CDR2 FQNEAQ come from the germline V gene (reference sequence). The ends were cut back, 5 bases at V and 1 base at J, with 17 bases in the middle. This CDR3 has 16 amino acids. CDR3 region: CASSPGLARTQETQYF. Here the CDR3 DNA reads TGTGCCAGCAGCCCCGGGCTAGCGAGAACCCAAGAGACCCAGTACTTC.

This clonotype appeared many times. The gene calls are TRBV7-9 and TRBJ1-2; D remains ambiguous. Trimming pared 2 bases from V and 7 bases from J, leaving 14 bases between. Germline V gene data show CDR1 as SEHNR and CDR2 as FQNEAQ (reference sequence). The CDR3 runs 14 residues. CDR3: CASSLSTRWGGYTF. For the CDR3, the DNA is TGTGCCAGCAGCTTATCAACACGTTGGGGTGGCTACACCTTC. Full variable domain (missing parts from reference TRBV7-9 and TRBJ1-2): DTGVSQNPRHKITKRGQNVTFRCDPISEHNRLYWYRQTLGQGPEFLTYFQNEAQLEKSRLLSDRFSAERPKGSFSTLEIQRTEQGDSAMYLCASSLSTRWGGYTFGSGTRLTVV.

The chain links TRBV6-5 to TRBJ1-4; tentatively, D is TRBD1 (6 bases). Trimming removed 4 bases at V and 8 bases at J, with 23 bases between. This CDR3 region has 17 residues. Looked up from germline, CDR1 is MNHEY and CDR2 is SVGAGI. CDR3 region: CASSLIETGWVREKLFF. In DNA, the CDR3 is TGTGCCAGCAGTTTGATAGAGACAGGTTGGGTTCGGGAAAAACTGTTTTTT.

A remark on this clonotype: A much larger clone lies a single base off, so this may be a read error. The V and J genes are TRBV7-3 and TRBJ1-1; no definite D call. Germline V lookup: CDR1 SGHTA, CDR2 FQGTGA. There are 14 residues in the CDR3. CDR3 bases: TGTGTCAGCAGCTCAGGCACAGCGAACACTGAAGCTTTCTTT. Translating gives CVSSSGTANTEAFF.

V gene TRBV27 combines with J gene TRBJ1-1; perhaps TRBD1 as D (5 bases). The V end was cut by 1 base, the J end by 1 base, with 7 bases between. The germline V gene has CDR1 MNHEY and CDR2 SMNVEV (reference sequence). The CDR3 consists of 14 residues. The CDR3 is CASSLWGKNTEAFF. In nucleotides, the CDR3 is TGTGCCAGCAGTTTATGGGGCAAGAACACTGAAGCTTTCTTT.

The chain recombines TRBV27 with TRBJ2-7; D gene ambiguous. The CDR3 covers 15 residues. The V and J ends lost 4 bases and 0 bases respectively, with 13 bases between them. Germline CDR1 and CDR2: MNHEY and SMNVEV (reference sequence). This CDR3 reads CASSWAWGSSYEQYF. CDR3 nucleotide sequence: TGTGCCAGCAGTTGGGCCTGGGGTAGCTCCTACGAGCAGTACTTC.

The J gene is TRBJ2-7, the V gene TRBV18, with 10 nucleotides matching TRBD1. Per germline, CDR1 KGHSH and CDR2 LQKENI. V dropped 4 bases and J dropped 3; count of bases not matched to a gene: 9. The CDR3 runs to 16 residues. CDR3 bases: TGTGCCAGCTCACTAACTCGACAGGGGGCGAGCTACGAGCAGTACTTC. It specifies CASSLTRQGASYEQYF. Filled out from reference TRBV18 and TRBJ2-7, the complete variable domain reads NAGVMQNPRHLVRRRGQEARLRCSPMKGHSHVYWYRQLPEEGLKFMVYLQKENIIDESGMPKERFSAEFPKEGPSILRIQQVVRGDSAAYFCASSLTRQGASYEQYFGPGTRLTVT.

Ten or more counts support this clonotype. The chain recombines TRBV28 with TRBJ1-5; 7 bases are a match to TRBD1. CDR1 and CDR2 (germline): MDHEN, SYDVKM. This CDR3 spans 16 amino acids. V shed 6 bases and J 2 bases; nucleotides not matched to a gene: 10. The CDR3 sequence is CASSHSNRGGNQPQHF. DNA for the CDR3: TGTGCCAGCAGCCATTCGAACAGGGGAGGCAATCAGCCCCAGCATTTT. Together with reference TRBV28 and TRBJ1-5, the CDR3 gives the full variable domain: DVKVTQSSRYLVKRTGEKVFLECVQDMDHENMFWYRQDPGLGLRLIYFSYDVKMKEKGDIPEGYSVSREKKERFSLILESASTNQTSMYLCASSHSNRGGNQPQHFGDGTRLSIL.

V usage is TRBV3-1 and J usage is TRBJ1-1; weak D call: TRBD1 (5 bases). Looked up from germline, CDR1 is LGHDT and CDR2 is YNNKEL (reference sequence). Deletions cut 4 bases from V and 1 base from J, with 13 bases between. The CDR3 spans 15 residues. CDR3 nucleotide sequence: TGTGCCAGCAGCCCGGGTCGGGGGGGGAACACTGAAGCTTTCTTT. This encodes CASSPGRGGNTEAFF.

This clonotype has only a few counts. The genes are TRBV27 and TRBJ2-7; 7 nucleotides agree with TRBD1. The germline gives CDR1 MNHEY, CDR2 SMNVEV (reference sequence). The CDR3 is 14 amino acids. V was pared by 5 bases and J by 3 bases, with 7 bases of the junction left unmatched. The CDR3 DNA sequence: TGTGCCAGCAGTATAACCGCAGGGGGCTACGAGCAGTACTTC. Residues: CASSITAGGYEQYF.

The J gene is TRBJ2-7, the V gene TRBV5-1; 7 bases are shared with TRBD1. J lost 3 bases, V lost 4 bases, and 13 bases had no gene match. The germline gives CDR1 SGHRS, CDR2 YFSETQ. This CDR3 comprises 16 residues. CDR3 region: CASSITTGSRFYEQYF. The CDR3 DNA reads TGCGCCAGCAGCATTACGACAGGGTCCAGATTCTACGAGCAGTACTTC.

This clonotype was counted at least ten times. The chain uses TRBV29-1 and TRBJ2-7; the match to TRBD1 covers 7 bases. The V gene's germline CDR1 is SQVTM and CDR2 ANQGSEA. V lost 6 bases, J lost 3 bases, and 11 bases stayed unmatched. This CDR3 region has 14 residues. The CDR3 reads CSVQTGTFGYEQYF. DNA for the CDR3: TGCAGCGTCCAGACAGGGACCTTCGGCTACGAGCAGTACTTC.

This clonotype was found many times. This chain links TRBV5-6 with TRBJ1-2; a weak D match, TRBD1 (5 bases). The length of the CDR3 is 15 residues. With 4 bases removed from V and 0 bases from J, the gap between germline ends came to 13 bases. The germline V gene encodes CDR1 SGHDT and CDR2 YYEEEE. The CDR3 coding sequence is TGTGCCAGCAGCCCGTTGGACACCTCTAACTATGGCTACACCTTC. Translating gives CASSPLDTSNYGYTF.

This clonotype has a count of ten or more. The V and J genes are TRBV7-2 and TRBJ2-7, with 7 bases aligning to TRBD2. V was pared by 0 bases and J by 4 bases, with 9 bases of the junction left unmatched. The CDR3 has 16 amino acids. The germline V gene encodes CDR1 SGHTA and CDR2 FQGNSA. The DNA of the CDR3 is TGTGCCAGCAGCTTAGCGTCTGGGGGAGGGCTTTACGAGCAGTACTTC. Its translation: CASSLASGGGLYEQYF.

This clonotype showed up many times. V is TRBV24-1 and J is TRBJ2-7; D ambiguous. V was trimmed by 4 bases and J by 2 bases, leaving 8 bases between them. This CDR3 has 13 amino acids. Germline CDR1 and CDR2: KGHDR and SFDVKD. CDR3 coding DNA: TGTGCCACCAGTGACGCCGACGCCTACGAGCAGTACTTC. This encodes CATSDADAYEQYF.

This clonotype has ten or more counts. The chain's CDR3 is CASSPLDGVSSYEQYF. For the CDR3, the DNA is TGTGCCAGCAGTCCGCTCGACGGGGTAAGCTCCTACGAGCAGTACTTC. The chain links TRBV27 to TRBJ2-7, with D possibly matching TRBD2 (5 bases). Between the trimmed V and J ends, which lost 5 bases and 0 bases, there was a span of 17 bases. This CDR3 has 16 residues. In germline, CDR1 is MNHEY, CDR2 SMNVEV (reference sequence).

J is TRBJ1-3 and V is TRBV20-1; 10 bases are shared with TRBD1. CDR1 is DFQATT, CDR2 SNEGSKA, per germline (reference sequence). The J segment lost 4 bases and the V segment lost 5 bases, leaving 20 bases of the junction unmatched. The CDR3 runs 19 residues. CDR3 loop: CSAQPGQGSFRLSGNTIYF. The CDR3, as DNA: TGCAGTGCTCAGCCGGGACAGGGGTCCTTCCGGCTCTCGGGAAACACCATATATTTT.

This clonotype has ten or more counts. This chain connects TRBV28 to TRBJ2-2; a weak D match, TRBD1 (5 bases). Germline values: CDR1 MDHEN, CDR2 SYDVKM. Between the trimmed V and J ends, which lost 5 bases and 5 bases, there was a span of 18 bases. The CDR3 has 16 amino acids. The CDR3 DNA sequence: TGTGCCAGCAGTCTCAGTGAAGGAGCAGGGACCGGGGAGCTGTTTTTT. Its translation is CASSLSEGAGTGELFF.

In this sample, this clonotype turned up many times. CDR3 DNA: TGTGCCAGCAGTTCTATCCTCAACTCCTACGAGCAGTACTTC. Translation gives CASSSILNSYEQYF. The rearrangement joins TRBV27 to TRBJ2-7; D uncertain. V was trimmed by 4 bases and J by 0 bases, leaving 10 bases between them. CDR3 length: 14 amino acids. Germline CDR1 and CDR2: MNHEY and SMNVEV (reference sequence).

The chain joins TRBV27 to TRBJ2-7, with D unclear. Per the germline V gene, CDR1 is MNHEY and CDR2 is SMNVEV (reference sequence). V gave up 0 bases and J gave up 5 bases, with 11 bases separating them. This CDR3 is built from 14 residues. The CDR3 spells CASSLSVLPHEQYF. In DNA, the CDR3 is TGTGCCAGCAGTTTATCAGTCCTACCCCACGAGCAGTACTTC.

This clonotype came up many times. This sequence joins TRBV28 and TRBJ1-2; 12 nucleotides align to TRBD1. This CDR3 spans 14 amino acids. Germline trimming cut 6 bases from V and 8 bases from J; bases unmatched to any gene: 7. CDR1 and CDR2 from the germline V gene are MDHEN and SYDVKM. The CDR3 reads CASRPGQGATGYTF. DNA for the CDR3: TGTGCCAGCAGGCCGGGACAGGGGGCAACGGGCTACACCTTC.

This clonotype occurred a few times. This chain uses TRBV6-1 with TRBJ1-5; the D is unclear. This CDR3 has 16 residues. With 6 bases removed from V and 3 bases from J, the gap between germline ends came to 18 bases. Germline V CDR1 and CDR2: MNHNS, SASEGT. CDR3 region: CASRPADRLFNQPQHF. The DNA of the CDR3 is TGTGCCAGCAGACCGGCGGATAGGCTCTTCAATCAGCCCCAGCATTTT.

The genes are TRBV7-2 and TRBJ2-7, with D tentatively TRBD2 (6 bases). CDR1 is SGHTA and CDR2 is FQGNSA in the germline V gene. This CDR3 has 15 residues. Trimming shortened V by 5 bases and J by 3 bases, and 17 bases separated the two germline ends. CDR3: CASSEAGGTHYEQYF. CDR3 DNA: TGTGCCAGCAGCGAAGCTGGCGGGACCCACTACGAGCAGTACTTC.

This clonotype was recorded at least ten times. This rearrangement joins TRBV6-1 to TRBJ1-1; 7 bases map to TRBD1. This CDR3 region has 14 residues. Germline CDR1 and CDR2: MNHNS and SASEGT. The V segment lost 7 bases and the J segment 5 bases; nucleotides outside the gene matches: 10. CDR3 nucleotide sequence: TGTGCCAGCACCTTAAACAGGGGTAGGACTGAAGCTTTCTTT. Translation: CASTLNRGRTEAFF.